One and the same sample provided the 24 T cell receptor beta chains below, sequenced in a study of blood T cell repertoires in COVID-19. Generated by immunoSEQ multiplex PCR, the TCRdb table keeps only in-frame clones and is missing some. In the table there are roughly 190,000 clones, roughly 89% of which are singletons. The specimen sequenced was peripheral blood. All receptors come from a man aged 18 to 35 with active or convalescent COVID-19.

V gene TRBV12-3 or TRBV12-4 combines with J gene TRBJ2-1; D not resolved. Deletions cut 1 base from V and 6 bases from J, with 7 bases between. CDR3 length equals 13 residues. The CDR3 sequence is CASSLVRVNEQFF. In DNA, the CDR3 is TGTGCCAGCAGTTTAGTCCGCGTCAATGAGCAGTTCTTC.

The rearrangement uses TRBV7-2 and TRBJ1-1; D remains ambiguous. Trimming stripped 1 base from V and 5 bases from J, with 11 bases between. The CDR3 spans 14 residues. The V gene's germline CDR1 is SGHTA and CDR2 FQGNSA. The CDR3 sequence: CASSLEQLTTEAFF. DNA for the CDR3: TGTGCCAGCAGCTTAGAACAGCTAACAACTGAAGCTTTCTTT.

V is TRBV5-1 and J is TRBJ2-5; 8 nucleotides line up with TRBD1. Germline-derived CDR1 and CDR2 are SGHRS and YFSETQ. V shed 4 bases and J 3 bases; nucleotides not matched to a gene: 5. The CDR3 spans 14 residues. The CDR3 DNA reads as TGCGCCAGCAGCCACCTGGACAGGGAAGAGACCCAGTACTTC. Its protein product is CASSHLDREETQYF. The whole variable domain, remainder taken from reference TRBV5-1 and TRBJ2-5, is KAGVTQTPRYLIKTRGQQVTLSCSPISGHRSVSWYQQTPGQGLQFLFEYFSETQRNKGNFPGRFSGRQFSNSRSEMNVSTLELGDSALYLCASSHLDREETQYFGPGTRLLVL.

About this clone: Other DNA sequences in this sample translate to the same CDR3. The J gene is TRBJ2-5, the V gene TRBV9; a possible D gene is TRBD2 (6 bases). Germline loops: CDR1 SGDLS, CDR2 YYNGEE. The CDR3 is made up of 12 amino acids. V gave up 4 bases and J gave up 5 bases, with 9 bases separating them. The CDR3 reads CASSSGGETQYF. The CDR3 DNA sequence: TGTGCCAGCAGCAGTGGGGGGGAGACCCAGTACTTC.

V and J are TRBV2 and TRBJ1-5; tentatively, D is TRBD1 (6 bases). V lost 7 bases, J lost 7 bases, and 14 bases lay in between. Germline CDR1 SNHLY, CDR2 FYNNEI. The CDR3 is 13 residues long. CDR3 coding DNA: TGTGCCAGCAATGGGGACACAGAACAGCCCCAGCATTTT. Encoded protein: CASNGDTEQPQHF.

The V call is TRBV11-3, the J call TRBJ2-1, with no clear D. Germline V gene data show CDR1 as SGHNT and CDR2 as YENEEA. The CDR3 contains 16 residues. V shed 0 bases and J shed 0 bases, with 9 bases lying between them. In DNA form, the CDR3 reads TGTGCCAGCAGCTTAGAGGGCTCGAGCTCCTACAATGAGCAGTTCTTC. Encoded protein: CASSLEGSSSYNEQFF.

This clone was observed a few times. The rearrangement links TRBV28 to TRBJ1-5, with a tentative D call TRBD1 (5 bases). This CDR3 is 15 amino acids long. Germline V gives CDR1 MDHEN, CDR2 SYDVKM. V was shortened by 6 bases and J by 6 bases, with 18 bases between the two germline ends. The chain's CDR3 is CASSEIRGEGQPQHF. Here the CDR3 DNA reads TGTGCCAGCAGCGAGATTCGGGGGGAAGGTCAGCCCCAGCATTTT.

J is TRBJ2-1 and V is TRBV27, with 7 bases matching TRBD2. Trimming at V came to 8 bases and at J to 9 bases, leaving 7 bases not matched to a gene. The CDR3 contains 12 residues. Germline V gene sequence: CDR1 MNHEY, CDR2 SMNVEV (reference sequence). This CDR3 reads CASGGGGVEQFF. CDR3 bases: TGTGCCAGCGGGGGTGGGGGGGTTGAGCAGTTCTTC.

The chain is built from TRBV27 and TRBJ2-5; no definite D call. Trimming pared 8 bases from V and 7 bases from J, leaving 8 bases between. CDR3 size: 10 residues. Per the germline V gene, CDR1 is MNHEY and CDR2 is SMNVEV (reference sequence). The CDR3 is CASGMRTQYF. CDR3 in DNA: TGTGCCAGCGGTATGAGGACCCAGTACTTC.

This rearrangement joins TRBV4-1 to TRBJ1-2, with 10 nucleotides matching TRBD1. This CDR3 contains 16 residues. The germline V gene has CDR1 MGHRA and CDR2 YSYEKL. V gave up 3 bases and J gave up 10 bases; unmatched junction bases: 14. CDR3 amino acids: CASSQGDRGGGRAYTF. CDR3 nucleotides: TGCGCCAGCAGCCAGGGGGACAGGGGAGGTGGTAGGGCCTACACCTTC.

The V gene is TRBV11-1, the J gene TRBJ1-2; the match to TRBD1 covers 8 bases. Germline lookup yields CDR1 SGHAT and CDR2 FQDESV (reference sequence). The CDR3 is made up of 13 amino acids. V lost 5 bases and J lost 5; bases outside the gene matches: 4. The CDR3 here is CASSAGQAYGYTF. The CDR3 DNA reads as TGTGCCAGCAGCGCGGGACAGGCTTATGGCTACACCTTC.

The CDR3 loop reads CASTHSNSNQPQHF. In DNA form, the CDR3 reads TGTGCCAGCACCCACAGTAATAGCAATCAGCCCCAGCATTTT. V usage is TRBV6-5 and J usage is TRBJ1-5; D is unresolved. The CDR3 is 14 residues long. The V end was cut by 7 bases, the J end by 0 bases, with 10 bases between. In germline, CDR1 is MNHEY, CDR2 SVGAGI.

The chain carries TRBV11-2 and TRBJ2-7; TRBD1 might be the D (6 bases). Germline CDR1 SGHAT, CDR2 FQNNGV. V gave up 3 bases and J gave up 2 bases, with 11 bases separating them. The CDR3 covers 14 residues. This chain's CDR3 is CASSLFDRPYEQYV. CDR3 nucleotide sequence: TGTGCCAGCAGCTTGTTCGACAGGCCCTACGAGCAGTACGTC.

The rearrangement links TRBV6-5 to TRBJ1-2; D remains unclear. From germline, CDR1 is MNHEY and CDR2 SVGAGI. V dropped 8 bases and J dropped 1 base, with 11 bases sitting between them. The CDR3 length is 13 residues. The CDR3 sequence: CASRSDHNYGYTF. CDR3 coding DNA: TGTGCCAGCCGGAGCGATCATAACTATGGCTACACCTTC.

This rearrangement joins TRBV3-1 (or the pseudogene TRBV3-2) to TRBJ1-5; a weak D match, TRBD1 (5 bases). The V end lost 5 bases, the J end lost 2 bases, and 19 bases lay between the germline ends. This CDR3 is 17 amino acids long. The germline CDR1 and CDR2 sequences are LGHDT and YNNKEL (reference sequence). The CDR3 sequence: CASSKSPQVRGNQPQHF. DNA of the CDR3: TGTGCCAGCAGCAAGTCACCACAGGTCCGGGGCAATCAGCCCCAGCATTTT.

The chain couples TRBV6-5 to TRBJ2-5; TRBD1 matches 8 bases. Per germline, CDR1 MNHEY and CDR2 SVGAGI. The CDR3 is 15 residues long. With 4 bases clipped from V and 3 bases from J, the junction kept 7 bases outside the gene matches. The CDR3 sequence: CASSWQDRAKETQYF. CDR3 sequence (DNA): TGTGCCAGCAGTTGGCAGGACAGGGCCAAAGAGACCCAGTACTTC.

The rearrangement joins TRBV13 to TRBJ2-5; D gene unclear. The germline V and J ends were trimmed by 5 bases and 4 bases, with 23 bases remaining between them. This CDR3 region has 17 residues. Germline CDR1 reads PRHDT; CDR2 reads FYEKMQ (reference sequence). In DNA, the CDR3 is TGTGCCAGCAGCCCCGTCGGGTCGTTTCGACGTGGAGAGACCCAGTACTTC. It is translated as CASSPVGSFRRGETQYF.

J is TRBJ2-3 and V is TRBV5-1; D is uncertain. The CDR3 has 15 residues. V lost 0 bases, J lost 10 bases, and 18 bases lay in between. Germline assignment: CDR1 SGHRS and CDR2 YFSETQ. The CDR3 DNA reads TGCGCCAGCAGCTTGGTGTCCGCGAGTAGTGGTGCGCAGTATTTT. Its protein product is CASSLVSASSGAQYF.

V is TRBV3-1 (or the pseudogene TRBV3-2) and J is TRBJ2-5, with 7 bases lining up with TRBD1. Unmatched junction bases numbered 19, after V lost 6 bases and J lost 3 bases. Germline-derived CDR1 and CDR2 are LGHDT and YNNKEL (reference sequence). The CDR3 is made up of 18 amino acids. CDR3 in amino acids: CASSLTWMPGQRKETQYF. The CDR3 DNA sequence: TGTGCCAGCAGTCTCACCTGGATGCCGGGACAGAGAAAAGAGACCCAGTACTTC.

The gene calls are TRBV6-6 and TRBJ1-5; 10 bases line up with TRBD1. The CDR3 has 16 residues. Trimming cost V 5 bases and J 2 bases; bases outside gene matches: 6. The V gene's germline CDR1 is MNHNY and CDR2 SVGAGI (reference sequence). The CDR3 spells CASSASGTGGNQPQHF. The CDR3 nucleotides read TGTGCCAGCAGTGCATCCGGGACAGGGGGCAATCAGCCCCAGCATTTT.

V usage is TRBV7-9 and J usage is TRBJ1-4, with 8 bases aligning to TRBD1. J was trimmed by 4 bases and V by 5 bases; bases with no gene match: 6. CDR3 length equals 15 residues. CDR1 and CDR2 (germline): SEHNR, FQNEAQ (reference sequence). CDR3 bases: TGTGCCAGCAGCGCTGGGACAGGTCTTAATGAAAAACTGTTTTTT. Protein: CASSAGTGLNEKLFF.

The chain joins TRBV7-2 to TRBJ1-6, with 8 bases lining up with TRBD1. The CDR3 is 15 amino acids. Trimming at V came to 5 bases and at J to 6 bases, leaving 6 bases not matched to a gene. The germline V gene has CDR1 SGHTA and CDR2 FQGNSA. DNA of the CDR3: TGTGCCAGCAGCCTAACAGGGGGAGGTAATTCACCCCTCCACTTT. It yields the protein CASSLTGGGNSPLHF.

The chain is built from TRBV25-1 and TRBJ1-6; 7 bases align to TRBD1. V trimming: 7 bases; J trimming: 8 bases; junction bases outside the gene matches: 5. CDR1 MGHDK and CDR2 SYGVNS come from the germline V gene. The length of the CDR3 is 13 residues. The CDR3 region is CASMTGNDSPLHF. CDR3 DNA: TGTGCCAGCATGACAGGGAACGATTCACCCCTCCACTTT. The full variable domain, with the rest looked up from reference TRBV25-1 and TRBJ1-6, is EADIYQTPRYLVIGTGKKITLECSQTMGHDKMYWYQQDPGMELHLIHYSYGVNSTEKGDLSSESTVSRIRTEHFPLTLESARPSHTSQYLCASMTGNDSPLHFGNGTRLTVT.

The CDR3 region is CASSWPVEGYEQYF. DNA of the CDR3: TGTGCCAGCAGTTGGCCGGTGGAGGGCTACGAGCAGTACTTC. The V and J genes are TRBV28 and TRBJ2-7, with D possibly matching TRBD2 (6 bases). Germline CDR1 is MDHEN and CDR2 is SYDVKM. This CDR3 is built from 14 residues. V gave up 4 bases and J gave up 3 bases, with 13 bases separating them.